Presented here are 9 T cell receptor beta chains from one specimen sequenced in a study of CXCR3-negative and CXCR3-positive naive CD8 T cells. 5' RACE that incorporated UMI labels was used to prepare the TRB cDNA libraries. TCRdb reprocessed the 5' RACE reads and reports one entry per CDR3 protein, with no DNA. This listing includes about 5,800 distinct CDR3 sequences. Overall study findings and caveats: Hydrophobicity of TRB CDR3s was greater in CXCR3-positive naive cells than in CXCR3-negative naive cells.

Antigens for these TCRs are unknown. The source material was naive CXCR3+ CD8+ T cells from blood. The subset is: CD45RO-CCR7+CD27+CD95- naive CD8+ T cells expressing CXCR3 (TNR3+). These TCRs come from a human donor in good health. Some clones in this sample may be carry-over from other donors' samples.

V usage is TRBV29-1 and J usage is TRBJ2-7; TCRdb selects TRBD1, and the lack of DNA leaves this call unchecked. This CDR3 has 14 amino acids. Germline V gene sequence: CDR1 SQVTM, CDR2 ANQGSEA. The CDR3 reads CSVEIPGQQYEQYF.

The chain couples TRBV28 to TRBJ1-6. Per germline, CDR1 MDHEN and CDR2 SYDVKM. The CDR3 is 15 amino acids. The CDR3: CASSFVHEDNSPLHF.

The chain's CDR3 is CSVERDLPGELFF. The chain has TRBV29-1 and TRBJ2-2; the D gene TCRdb calls, TRBD2, cannot be checked with no DNA. This CDR3 spans 13 amino acids. The germline CDR1 and CDR2 sequences are SQVTM and ANQGSEA.

The chain's CDR3 is CASSLASLGLAFSEQFF. The chain links TRBV5-1 to TRBJ2-1; without DNA, the TCRdb call of TRBD2 cannot be checked. The CDR3 extends over 17 amino acids. The germline CDR1 and CDR2 sequences are SGHRS and YFSETQ.

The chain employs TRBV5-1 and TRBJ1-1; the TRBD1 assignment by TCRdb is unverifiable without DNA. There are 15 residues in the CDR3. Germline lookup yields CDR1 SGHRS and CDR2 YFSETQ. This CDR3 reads CASSPSAGAYTEAFF.

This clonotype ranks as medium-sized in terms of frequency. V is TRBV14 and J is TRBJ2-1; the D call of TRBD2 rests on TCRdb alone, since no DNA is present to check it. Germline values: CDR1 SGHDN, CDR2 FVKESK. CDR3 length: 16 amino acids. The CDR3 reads CASSERWDYPHNEQFF.

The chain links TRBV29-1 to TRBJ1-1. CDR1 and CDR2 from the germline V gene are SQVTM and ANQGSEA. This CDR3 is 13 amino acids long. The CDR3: CSVERHSPTEAFF.

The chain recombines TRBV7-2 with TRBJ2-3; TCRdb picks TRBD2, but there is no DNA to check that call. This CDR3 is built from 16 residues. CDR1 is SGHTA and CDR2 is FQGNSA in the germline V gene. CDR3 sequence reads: CASSLGGLEVEMTQYF.

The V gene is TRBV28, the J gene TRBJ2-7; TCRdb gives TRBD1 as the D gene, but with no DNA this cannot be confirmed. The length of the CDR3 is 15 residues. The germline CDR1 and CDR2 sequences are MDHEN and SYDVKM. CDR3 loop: CASSSTAFGSYEQYF.